This TCR beta chain was profiled in a study of blood T cell repertoires in COVID-19. Background on the study: Acute and convalescent COVID-19 specimens originated in the United States, Italy and Spain.

Study processing details: Amplified reference gene primers provided the basis for estimating nucleated cell counts. Method: immunoSEQ multiplex PCR; TCRdb's copy keeps in-frame clones and lacks some. V and J calls and clone size are given by that table; D and trimming were obtained from the DNA. The table has about 100,000 clones, approximately 90% seen once; the top ten hold approximately 2%. With 4 bases removed from V and 0 bases from J, the gap between germline ends came to 4 bases. Germline V CDR1 and CDR2: SGHKS, YYEKEE (reference sequence). This CDR3 contains 12 residues. This chain connects TRBV5-5 to TRBJ1-2; D remains ambiguous. Input material: peripheral blood. This receptor was identified in a man over 45 with active COVID-19. The CDR3 loop reads CASSPANYGYTF. CDR3 bases: TGTGCCAGCAGCCCCGCTAACTATGGCTACACCTTC.